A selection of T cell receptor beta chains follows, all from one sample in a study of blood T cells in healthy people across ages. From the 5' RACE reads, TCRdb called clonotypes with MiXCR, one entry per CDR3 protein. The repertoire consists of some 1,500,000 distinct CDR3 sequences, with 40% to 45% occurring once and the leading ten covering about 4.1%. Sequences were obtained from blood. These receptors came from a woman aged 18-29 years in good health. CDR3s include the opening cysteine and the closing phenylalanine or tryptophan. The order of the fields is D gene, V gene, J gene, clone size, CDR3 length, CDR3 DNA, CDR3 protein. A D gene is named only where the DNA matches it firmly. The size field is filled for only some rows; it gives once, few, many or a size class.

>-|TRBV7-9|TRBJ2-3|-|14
TGTGCCAGCAGCGTAGACACTCGGGTTGATACGCAGTATTTT
CASSVDTRVDTQYF
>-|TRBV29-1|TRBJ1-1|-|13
TGCAGCGTCGAGACCCCGTTCGGTGGAAAAGCTTTCTTT
CSVETPFGGKAFF
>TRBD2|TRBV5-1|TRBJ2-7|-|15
TGCGCCAGCAGCGAGTCTAGCGGGAGTTCCGTTGAGCAGTACTTC
CASSESSGSSVEQYF
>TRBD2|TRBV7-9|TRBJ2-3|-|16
TGTGCCAGCAGCCCGGTAGCGGGAGGGAGAACAGATACGCAGTATTTT
CASSPVAGGRTDTQYF
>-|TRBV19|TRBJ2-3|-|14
TGTGCCAGTAGTGTAAAGTCTCCACAAGATACGCAGTATTTT
CASSVKSPQDTQYF
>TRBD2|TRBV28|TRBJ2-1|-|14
TGTGCCAGCCGACTAGCGAGAGTTAACAATGAGCAGTTCTTC
CASRLARVNNEQFF
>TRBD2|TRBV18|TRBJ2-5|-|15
TGTGCCAGCTCACCAAGACTAGCGGGAGGAGAGACCCAGTACTTC
CASSPRLAGGETQYF
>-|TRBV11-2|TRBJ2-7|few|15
TGTGCCAGCAGCTTAGTAGGACCCAACTCCTACGAGCAGTACTTC
CASSLVGPNSYEQYF
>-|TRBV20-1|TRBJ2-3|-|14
TGCAGTGCTAGATCTGGGGGGGCAACAGATACGCAGTATTTT
CSARSGGATDTQYF
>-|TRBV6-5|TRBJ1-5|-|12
TGTGCCAGCAGCGGCCGGGGCAGGGACCAGCATTTT
CASSGRGRDQHF
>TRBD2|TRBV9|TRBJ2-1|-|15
TGTGCCAGCAGCGTCGGGGGGGCCCTGGGAAATGAGCAGTTCTTC
CASSVGGALGNEQFF
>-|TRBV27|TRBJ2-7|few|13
TGTGCCAGCAGTTTATATGGCGACTACGAGCAGTACTTC
CASSLYGDYEQYF
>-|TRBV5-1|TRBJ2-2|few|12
TGCGCCAGCAAGCCGAACACCGGGGAGCTGTTTTTT
CASKPNTGELFF
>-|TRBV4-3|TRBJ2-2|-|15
TGCGCCAGCAGCCAAGGGTGGACAGCCACCGGGGAGCTGTTTTTT
CASSQGWTATGELFF
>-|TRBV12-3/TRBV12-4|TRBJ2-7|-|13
TGTGCCAGCAGTTTTCGAGTAAACTACGAGCAGTACTTC
CASSFRVNYEQYF